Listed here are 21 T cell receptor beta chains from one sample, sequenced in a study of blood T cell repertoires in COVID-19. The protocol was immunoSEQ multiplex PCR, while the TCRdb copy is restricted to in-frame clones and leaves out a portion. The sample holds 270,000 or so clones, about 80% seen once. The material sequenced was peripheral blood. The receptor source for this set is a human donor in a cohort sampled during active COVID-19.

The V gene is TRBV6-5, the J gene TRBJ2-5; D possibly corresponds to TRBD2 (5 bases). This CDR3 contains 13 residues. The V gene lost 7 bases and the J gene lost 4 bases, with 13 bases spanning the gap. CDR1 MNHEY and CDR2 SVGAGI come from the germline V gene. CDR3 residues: CASKDWTGETQYF. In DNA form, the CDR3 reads TGTGCCAGCAAGGACTGGACGGGAGAGACCCAGTACTTC.

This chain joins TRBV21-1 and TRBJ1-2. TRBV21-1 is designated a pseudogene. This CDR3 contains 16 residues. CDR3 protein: CASSKDYRGGHYGYTF. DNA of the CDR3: TGTGCCAGCAGCAAAGATTATCGGGGGGGGCACTATGGCTACACCTTC.

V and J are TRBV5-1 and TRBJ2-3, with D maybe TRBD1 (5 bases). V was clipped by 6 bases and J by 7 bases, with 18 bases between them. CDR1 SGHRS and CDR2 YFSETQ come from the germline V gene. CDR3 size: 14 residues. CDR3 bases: TGCGCCAGCACCGTACAGGACGGCGGATATACGCAGTATTTT. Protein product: CASTVQDGGYTQYF.

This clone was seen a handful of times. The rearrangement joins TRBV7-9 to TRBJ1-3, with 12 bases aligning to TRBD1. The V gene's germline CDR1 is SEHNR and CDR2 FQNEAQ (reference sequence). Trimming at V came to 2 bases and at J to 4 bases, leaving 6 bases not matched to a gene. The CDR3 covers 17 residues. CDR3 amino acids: CASSLPGQGAGGNTIYF. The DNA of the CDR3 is TGTGCCAGCAGCTTACCGGGACAGGGGGCGGGAGGAAACACCATATATTTT. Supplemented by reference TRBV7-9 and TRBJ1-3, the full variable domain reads DTGVSQNPRHKITKRGQNVTFRCDPISEHNRLYWYRQTLGQGPEFLTYFQNEAQLEKSRLLSDRFSAERPKGSFSTLEIQRTEQGDSAMYLCASSLPGQGAGGNTIYFGEGSWLTVV.

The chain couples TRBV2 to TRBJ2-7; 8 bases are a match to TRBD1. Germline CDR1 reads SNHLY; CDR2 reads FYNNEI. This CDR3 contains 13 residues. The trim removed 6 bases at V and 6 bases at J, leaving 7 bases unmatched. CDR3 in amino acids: CASSPRGLVEQYF. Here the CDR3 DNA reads TGTGCCAGCAGCCCCAGGGGGCTTGTCGAGCAGTACTTC.

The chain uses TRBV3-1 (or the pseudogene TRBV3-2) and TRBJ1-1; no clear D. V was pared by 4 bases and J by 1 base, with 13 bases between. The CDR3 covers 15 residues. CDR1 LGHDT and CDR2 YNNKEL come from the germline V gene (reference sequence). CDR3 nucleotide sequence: TGTGCCAGCAGCCCCCTCCAGGCCCGGAACACTGAAGCTTTCTTT. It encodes CASSPLQARNTEAFF.

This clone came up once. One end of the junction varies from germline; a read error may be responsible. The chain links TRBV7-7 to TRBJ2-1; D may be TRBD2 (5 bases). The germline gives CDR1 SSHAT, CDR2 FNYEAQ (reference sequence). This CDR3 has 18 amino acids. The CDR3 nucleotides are TGTGCTAGCAGCTTAGGGCCCCCAGCGGCTCCCTCCTACAATGAGCAGTTCTTC. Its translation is CASSLGPPAAPSYNEQFF.

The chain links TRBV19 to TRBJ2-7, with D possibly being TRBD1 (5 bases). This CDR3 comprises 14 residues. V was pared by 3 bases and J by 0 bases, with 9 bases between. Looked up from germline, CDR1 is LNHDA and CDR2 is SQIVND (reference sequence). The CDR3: CASSMMDTSYEQYF. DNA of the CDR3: TGTGCCAGTAGTATGATGGACACCTCCTACGAGCAGTACTTC.

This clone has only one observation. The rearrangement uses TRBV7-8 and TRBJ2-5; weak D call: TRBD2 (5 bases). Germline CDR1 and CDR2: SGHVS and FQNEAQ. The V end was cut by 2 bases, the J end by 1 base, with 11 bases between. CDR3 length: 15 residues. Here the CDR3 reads CASSLTRRAQETQYF. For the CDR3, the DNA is TGTGCCAGCAGCTTAACTAGAAGAGCCCAAGAGACCCAGTACTTC.

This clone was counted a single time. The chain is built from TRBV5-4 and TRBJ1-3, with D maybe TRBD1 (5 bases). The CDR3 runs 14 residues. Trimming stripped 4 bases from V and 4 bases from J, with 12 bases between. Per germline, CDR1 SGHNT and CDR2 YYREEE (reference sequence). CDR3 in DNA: TGTGCCAGCAGCACAAGGGGATCCGGAAACACCATATATTTT. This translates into CASSTRGSGNTIYF. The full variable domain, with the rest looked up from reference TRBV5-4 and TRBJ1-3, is ETGVTQSPTHLIKTRGQQVTLRCSSQSGHNTVSWYQQALGQGPQFIFQYYREEENGRGNFPPRFSGLQFPNYSSELNVNALELDDSALYLCASSTRGSGNTIYFGEGSWLTVV.

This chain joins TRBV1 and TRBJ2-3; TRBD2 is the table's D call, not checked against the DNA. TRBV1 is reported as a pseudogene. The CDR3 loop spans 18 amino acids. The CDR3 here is CTSSHPRSGTHTTDTQYF. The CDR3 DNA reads TGCACCAGCAGCCATCCCCGGAGCGGGACTCATACCACAGATACGCAGTATTTT.

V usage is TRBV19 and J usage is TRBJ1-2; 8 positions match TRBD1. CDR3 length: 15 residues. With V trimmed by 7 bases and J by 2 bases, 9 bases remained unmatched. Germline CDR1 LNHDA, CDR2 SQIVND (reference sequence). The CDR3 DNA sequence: TGTGCCAGTAATCTACGGACAGGGATGAACTATGGCTACACCTTC. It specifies CASNLRTGMNYGYTF.

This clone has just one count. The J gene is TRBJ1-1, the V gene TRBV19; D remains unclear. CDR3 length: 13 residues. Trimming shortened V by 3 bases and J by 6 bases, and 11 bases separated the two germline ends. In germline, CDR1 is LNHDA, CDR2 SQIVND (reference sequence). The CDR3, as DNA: TGTGCCAGTAGTATTGACGGTCGGGCTGAAGCTTTCTTT. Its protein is CASSIDGRAEAFF.

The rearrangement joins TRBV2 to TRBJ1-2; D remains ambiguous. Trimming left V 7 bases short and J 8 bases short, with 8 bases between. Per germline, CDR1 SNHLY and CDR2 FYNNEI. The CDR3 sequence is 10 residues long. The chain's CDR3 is CASTLGGYTF. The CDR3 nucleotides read TGTGCCAGCACTCTCGGGGGCTACACCTTC. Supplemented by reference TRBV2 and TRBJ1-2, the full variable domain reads EPEVTQTPSHQVTQMGQEVILRCVPISNHLYFYWYRQILGQKVEFLVSFYNNEISEKSEIFDDQFSVERPDGSNFTLKIRSTKLEDSAMYFCASTLGGYTFGSGTRLTVV.

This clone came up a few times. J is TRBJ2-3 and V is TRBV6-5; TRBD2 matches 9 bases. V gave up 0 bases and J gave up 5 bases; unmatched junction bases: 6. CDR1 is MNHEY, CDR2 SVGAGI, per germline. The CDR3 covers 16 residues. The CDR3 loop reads CASSYSSLAGQDTQYF. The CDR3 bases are TGTGCCAGCAGTTACTCGTCCCTAGCGGGGCAAGATACGCAGTATTTT.

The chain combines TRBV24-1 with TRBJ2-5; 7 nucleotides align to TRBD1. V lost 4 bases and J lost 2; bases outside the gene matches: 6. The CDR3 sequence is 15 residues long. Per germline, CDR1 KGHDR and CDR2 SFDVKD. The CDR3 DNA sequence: TGTGCCACCAGTGACCCAAAGACAGGGCAAGAGACCCAGTACTTC. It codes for CATSDPKTGQETQYF.

CDR3 loop: CASSPHRGTSGGNYEQYF. CDR3 nucleotides: TGTGCCAGCAGTCCCCATCGTGGGACTAGCGGGGGGAACTACGAGCAGTACTTC. The chain couples TRBV27 to TRBJ2-7; 15 nucleotides line up with TRBD2. J lost 3 bases, V lost 5 bases, and 11 bases had no gene match. CDR1 is MNHEY and CDR2 is SMNVEV in the germline V gene (reference sequence). There are 18 residues in the CDR3.

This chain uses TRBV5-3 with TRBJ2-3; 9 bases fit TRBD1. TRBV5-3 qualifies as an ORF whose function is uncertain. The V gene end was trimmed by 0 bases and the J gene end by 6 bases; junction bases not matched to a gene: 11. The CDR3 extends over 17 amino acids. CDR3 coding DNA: TGTGCCAGAAGCTTGGGGGTGGGGACAGGGACGCCGGATACGCAGTATTTT. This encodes CARSLGVGTGTPDTQYF.

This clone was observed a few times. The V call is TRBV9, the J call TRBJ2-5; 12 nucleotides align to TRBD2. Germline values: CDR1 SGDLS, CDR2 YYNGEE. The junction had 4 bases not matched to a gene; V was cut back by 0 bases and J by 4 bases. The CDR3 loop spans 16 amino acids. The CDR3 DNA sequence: TGTGCCAGCAGCGTAGGTGAGACTAGCGGGAGAGAGACCCAGTACTTC. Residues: CASSVGETSGRETQYF.

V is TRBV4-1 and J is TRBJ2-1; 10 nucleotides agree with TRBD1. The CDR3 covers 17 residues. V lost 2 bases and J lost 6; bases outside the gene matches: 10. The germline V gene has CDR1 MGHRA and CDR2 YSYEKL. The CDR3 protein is CASSQKGTGVSGNEQFF. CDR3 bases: TGCGCCAGCAGCCAAAAGGGGACAGGGGTATCAGGCAATGAGCAGTTCTTC.

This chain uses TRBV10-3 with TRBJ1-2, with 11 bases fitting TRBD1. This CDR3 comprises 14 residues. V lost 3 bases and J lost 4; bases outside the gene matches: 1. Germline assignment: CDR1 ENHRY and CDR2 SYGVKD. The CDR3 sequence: CAISEGTGGYGYTF. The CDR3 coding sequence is TGTGCCATCAGTGAAGGGACAGGGGGCTATGGCTACACCTTC.